The present entry profiles one T cell receptor beta chain with its context. Its cognate antigen is unknown. The sample is drawn from a study of shared clonotypes between healthy human individuals. Study-wide results and limits: When compared with the clonotypes that were shared by all four sorted-subset donors, the non-shared clonotypes turned out to have lower generation probabilities.

Sequencing used immunoSEQ multiplex PCR; TCRdb keeps in-frame clones, though not all of them. The table has more than 850,000 clones, around 82% seen once; the top ten hold approximately 0.56%. The CDR3 is 18 amino acids. The trim removed 3 bases at V and 2 bases at J, leaving 7 bases unmatched. Germline loops: CDR1 SGHRS, CDR2 YFSETQ. The chain recombines TRBV5-1 with TRBJ2-3; 15 positions agree with TRBD2. The clonotype originates from a man younger than 30 in good health. Some clones in this sample may be carry-over from other donors' samples. Sequencing input: memory CD4+ T cells from PBMCs. Specified subset: CD45RA-negative fraction. The CDR3 sequence is CASSSGGLAGGSTDTQYF. The DNA of the CDR3 is TGCGCCAGCAGCTCCGGGGGACTAGCGGGAGGTTCCACAGATACGCAGTATTTT.